This is a list of T cell receptor beta chains from one sample in a study of cytomegalovirus exposure and HLA in healthy donors. Repertoires were generated with immunoSEQ multiplex PCR, while TCRdb's copy carries only in-frame clones and drops some. The table lists 70,000 to 95,000 clones, 84% of them singletons, with 4.5% to 7% in the top ten. Material: PBMCs. All receptors derive from a woman aged 18-35 years in good health and CMV-seropositive. Both conserved end residues are part of each CDR3. The D gene is left open where the match is weak. Clone size is not always given. Where it is, it says once, few, many or a class for expanded clones.

TRBJ2-3 TRBD2 NA TRBV6-5 CASSYGAGGRTDTQYF TGTGCCAGCAGTTACGGAGCGGGGGGGCGGACAGATACGCAGTATTTT
TRBJ1-2 NA NA TRBV5-4 CASSLVGDRAETF TGTGCCAGCAGCTTGGTTGGCGACAGAGCTGAGACCTTC
TRBJ2-3 NA NA TRBV13 CASSLRQRITDTQYF TGTGCCAGCAGCCTCCGACAGAGGATCACAGATACGCAGTATTTT
TRBJ2-1 TRBD2 NA TRBV5-1 CARTSGRPYNEQFF TGCGCCAGAACGAGCGGGAGGCCCTACAATGAGCAGTTCTTC
TRBJ2-7 TRBD1 NA TRBV6-5 CASSRGGTGNYEQYF TGTGCCAGCAGCCGAGGGGGGACAGGGAACTACGAGCAGTACTTC
TRBJ2-3 TRBD1 few TRBV28 CASSYPDRADTQYF TGTGCCAGCAGTTATCCAGACAGGGCAGATACGCAGTATTTT
TRBJ2-7 NA NA TRBV15 CATSRETGEVEQYF TGTGCCACCAGCAGGGAAACAGGGGAGGTCGAGCAGTACTTC
TRBJ2-5 TRBD1 NA TRBV6-1 CASSGGQAVQETQYF TGTGCCAGCAGTGGGGGACAGGCAGTACAAGAGACCCAGTACTTC
TRBJ1-1 TRBD1 NA TRBV6-5 CASSYSWTGRVTEAFF TGTGCCAGCAGTTACTCATGGACAGGGAGGGTCACTGAAGCTTTCTTT
TRBJ2-2 NA few TRBV27 CASTVTPNTGELFF TGTGCCAGCACGGTGACTCCTAACACCGGGGAGCTGTTTTTT
TRBJ2-1 TRBD2 once TRBV5-1 CASSPAGGTYNEQFF TGCGCCAGCAGCCCCGCGGGGGGGACCTACAATGAGCAGTTCTTC
TRBJ2-7 NA once TRBV20-1 CSARGLDEQYF TGCAGTGCTAGAGGGCTAGACGAGCAGTACTTC
TRBJ2-7 TRBD1 NA TRBV28 CASGTDIPYEQYF TGTGCCAGTGGGACAGATATTCCCTACGAGCAGTACTTC
TRBJ2-2 TRBD2 NA TRBV6-4 CASTRPGLAGDISTGELFF TGTGCCAGCACGCGACCGGGACTAGCGGGAGATATTAGCACCGGGGAGCTGTTTTTT
TRBJ2-2 NA NA TRBV7-3 CASRGFNTGELFF TGTGCCAGCCGGGGTTTCAACACCGGGGAGCTGTTTTTT
TRBJ2-1 NA once TRBV30 CAWSSGLARGNEQFF TGTGCCTGGAGTAGCGGTTTAGCGCGGGGCAATGAGCAGTTCTTC
TRBJ1-3 TRBD1 NA TRBV6-1 CASSRDRDSGNTIYF TGTGCCAGCAGTCGGGACAGGGACTCTGGAAACACCATATATTTT
TRBJ2-2 TRBD2 NA TRBV7-7 CASSPAGGTGELFF TGTGCTAGCAGCCCAGCGGGGGGTACCGGGGAGCTGTTTTTT
TRBJ2-5 TRBD2 NA TRBV6-5 CASSSSGGASETQYF TGTGCCAGCAGTTCTAGCGGGGGGGCGTCGGAGACCCAGTACTTC
TRBJ2-7 TRBD2 once TRBV6-5 CASSYSGGGYSEQYF TGTGCCAGCAGTTACTCTGGCGGGGGTTACTCCGAGCAGTACTTC
TRBJ1-2 NA NA TRBV5-1 CASSLAGGYGYTF TGCGCCAGCAGCTTGGCGGGGGGCTATGGCTACACCTTC
TRBJ2-1 TRBD2 NA TRBV7-3 CASSPTLLAGKNEQFF TGTGCCAGCAGCCCGACGTTACTAGCGGGAAAGAATGAGCAGTTCTTC
TRBJ2-7 NA NA TRBV2 CASLLSHYEQYF TGTGCCAGCCTTCTATCCCATTACGAGCAGTACTTC
TRBJ2-1 TRBD1 NA TRBV5-4 CASSSSGATGGYNEQFF TGTGCCAGCAGCTCCTCCGGGGCTACAGGGGGCTACAATGAGCAGTTCTTC
TRBJ1-5 NA NA TRBV9 CASSVGPFNQPQHF TGTGCCAGCAGCGTAGGGCCGTTCAATCAGCCCCAGCATTTT
TRBJ2-7 NA NA TRBV4-1 CASSQTPVGGLSYEQYF TGCGCCAGCAGCCAAACCCCGGTGGGAGGCCTCTCCTACGAGCAGTACTTC
TRBJ2-5 NA NA TRBV9 CASSVRGQETQYF TGTGCCAGCAGTGTGAGGGGGCAAGAGACCCAGTACTTC
TRBJ2-1 NA few TRBV5-1 CASSGAYYNEQFF TGCGCCAGCAGCGGGGCGTACTACAATGAGCAGTTCTTC
TRBJ2-7 TRBD1 few TRBV7-6 CASSSETGTGVYEQYF TGTGCCAGCAGCTCCGAAACCGGGACAGGGGTCTACGAGCAGTACTTC
TRBJ1-1 NA NA TRBV5-6 CASSFGDWGTEAFF TGTGCCAGCAGCTTTGGGGACTGGGGCACTGAAGCTTTCTTT
TRBJ2-3 TRBD2 NA TRBV5-1 CASSFQLGLAGLTDTQYF TGCGCCAGCAGCTTCCAACTGGGACTAGCGGGACTCACAGATACGCAGTATTTT